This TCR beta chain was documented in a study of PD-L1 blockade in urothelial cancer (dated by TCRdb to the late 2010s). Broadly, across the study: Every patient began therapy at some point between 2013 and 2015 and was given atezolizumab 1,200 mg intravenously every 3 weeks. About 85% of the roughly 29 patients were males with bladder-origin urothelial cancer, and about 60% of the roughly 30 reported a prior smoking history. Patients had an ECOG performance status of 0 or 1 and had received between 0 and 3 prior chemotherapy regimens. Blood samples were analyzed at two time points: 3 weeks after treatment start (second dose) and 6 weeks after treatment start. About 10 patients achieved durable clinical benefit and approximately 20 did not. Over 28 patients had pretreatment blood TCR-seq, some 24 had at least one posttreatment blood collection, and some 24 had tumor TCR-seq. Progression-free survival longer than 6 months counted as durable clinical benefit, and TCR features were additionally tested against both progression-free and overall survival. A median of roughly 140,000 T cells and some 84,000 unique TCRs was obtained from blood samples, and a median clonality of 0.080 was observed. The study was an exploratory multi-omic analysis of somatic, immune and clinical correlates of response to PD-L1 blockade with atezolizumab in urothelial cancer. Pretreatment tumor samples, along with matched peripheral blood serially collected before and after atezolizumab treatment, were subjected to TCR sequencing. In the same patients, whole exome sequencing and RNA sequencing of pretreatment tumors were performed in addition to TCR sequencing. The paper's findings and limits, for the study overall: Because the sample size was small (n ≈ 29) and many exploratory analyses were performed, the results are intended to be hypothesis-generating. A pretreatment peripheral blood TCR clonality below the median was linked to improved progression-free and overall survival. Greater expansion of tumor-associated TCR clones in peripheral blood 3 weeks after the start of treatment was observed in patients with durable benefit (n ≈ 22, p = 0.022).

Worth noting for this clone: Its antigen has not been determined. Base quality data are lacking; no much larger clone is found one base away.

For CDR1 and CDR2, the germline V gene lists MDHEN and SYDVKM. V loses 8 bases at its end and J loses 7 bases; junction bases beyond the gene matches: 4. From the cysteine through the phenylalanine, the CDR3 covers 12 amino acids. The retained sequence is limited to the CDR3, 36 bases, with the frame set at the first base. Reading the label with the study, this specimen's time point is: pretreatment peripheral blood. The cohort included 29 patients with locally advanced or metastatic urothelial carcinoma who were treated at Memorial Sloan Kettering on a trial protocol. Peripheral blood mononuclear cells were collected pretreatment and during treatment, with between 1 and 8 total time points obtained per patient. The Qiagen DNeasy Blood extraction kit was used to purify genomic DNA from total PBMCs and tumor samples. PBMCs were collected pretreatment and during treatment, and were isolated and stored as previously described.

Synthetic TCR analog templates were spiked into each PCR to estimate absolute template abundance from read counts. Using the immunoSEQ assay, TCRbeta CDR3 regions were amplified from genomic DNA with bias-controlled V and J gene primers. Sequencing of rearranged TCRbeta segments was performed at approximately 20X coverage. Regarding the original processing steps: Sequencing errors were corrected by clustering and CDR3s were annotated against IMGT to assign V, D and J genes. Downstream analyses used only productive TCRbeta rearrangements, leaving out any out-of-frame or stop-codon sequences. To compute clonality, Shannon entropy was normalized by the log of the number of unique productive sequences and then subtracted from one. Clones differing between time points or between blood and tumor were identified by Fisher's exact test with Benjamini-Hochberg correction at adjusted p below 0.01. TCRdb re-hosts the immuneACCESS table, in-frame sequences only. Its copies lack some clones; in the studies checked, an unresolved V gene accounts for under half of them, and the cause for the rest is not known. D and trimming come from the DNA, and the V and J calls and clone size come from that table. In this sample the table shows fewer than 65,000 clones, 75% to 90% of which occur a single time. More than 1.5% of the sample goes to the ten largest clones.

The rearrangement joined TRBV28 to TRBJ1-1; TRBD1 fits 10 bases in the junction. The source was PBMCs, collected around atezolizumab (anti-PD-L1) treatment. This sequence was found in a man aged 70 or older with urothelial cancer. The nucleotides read TGTGCCAGCGGGACAGGGGCTTTTGAAGCTTTCTTT. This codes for CASGTGAFEAFF.